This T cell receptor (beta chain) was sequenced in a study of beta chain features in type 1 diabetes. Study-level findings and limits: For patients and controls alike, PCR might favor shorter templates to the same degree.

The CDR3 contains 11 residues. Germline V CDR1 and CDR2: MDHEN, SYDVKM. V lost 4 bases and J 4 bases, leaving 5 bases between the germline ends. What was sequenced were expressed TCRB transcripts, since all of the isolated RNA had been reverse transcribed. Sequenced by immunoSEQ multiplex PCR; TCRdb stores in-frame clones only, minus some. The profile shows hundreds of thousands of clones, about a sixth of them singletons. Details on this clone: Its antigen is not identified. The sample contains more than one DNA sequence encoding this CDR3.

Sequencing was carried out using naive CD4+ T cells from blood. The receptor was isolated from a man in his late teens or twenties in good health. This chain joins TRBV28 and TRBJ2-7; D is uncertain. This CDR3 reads CASSSHYEQYF. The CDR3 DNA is TGTGCCAGCAGTTCCCATTACGAGCAGTACTTC.